This T cell receptor beta chain was observed in a study of T-cell reconstitution after alpha-beta-depleted transplantation in children. V lost 1 base and J lost 15, with 19 bases in between. This CDR3 has 14 amino acids. CDR1 SEHNR and CDR2 FQNEAQ come from the germline V gene (reference sequence). Preparing the TCRbeta library involved the use of unique molecular identifiers. Each CDR3 protein is one row after TCRdb ran MiXCR on the PCR reads. The data show nearly 550,000 distinct CDR3 sequences, 15% to 20% seen once. The material sequenced was PBMCs from the stem cell graft donor, taken from the stem cell graft. This rearrangement joins TRBV7-9 to TRBJ2-1, with D tentatively TRBD1 or TRBD2 (5 bases each). This TCR was recovered from a human donor who donated a stem cell graft to a child with acute lymphoblastic leukemia. CDR3 nucleotides: TGTGCCAGCAGCTTAGAAGCGGACGGCTTGGGGCCGTTCTTC. This sequence encodes CASSLEADGLGPFF.